The T cell receptor (beta chain) under discussion was sequenced for a study of cytomegalovirus exposure and HLA in healthy donors. Study-level background: Tens of millions of unique TCR sequences came from HLA-typed donors in an early release.

Study-level points and caveats: Links to common viral pathogens appeared, in a later analysis, for several of the most significant clusters. Later analysis showed most CMV-associated TCR beta chains appearing HLA-restricted.

Worth noting for this clone: The antigen remains undetermined.

PCR was performed using 60 Vbeta and 13 Jbeta primers. Repertoires were generated with immunoSEQ multiplex PCR, while TCRdb's copy carries only in-frame clones and drops some. The sample lists hundreds of thousands of clones, about three quarters seen once, with 2.7% in the top ten. V shed 5 bases and J shed 0 bases, with 12 bases lying between them. The length of the CDR3 is 16 residues. Germline CDR1 and CDR2: SGHRS and YFSETQ. The sequence derives from an older woman in good health and CMV-seropositive. The sequencing input was PBMCs. V usage is TRBV5-1 and J usage is TRBJ2-6; TRBD1 is a possible D gene (5 bases). This CDR3 reads CASSGHKGSGANVLTF. CDR3 DNA: TGCGCCAGCAGTGGACACAAAGGCTCTGGGGCCAACGTCCTGACTTTC.